Shown below are 31 T cell receptor beta chains from a single sample sequenced in a study of blood T cells in healthy people across ages (dated by TCRdb to about 2015). Libraries were constructed by 5' RACE. The instrument given in TCRdb is Illumina HiSeq 2500. The second PCR ran for about 7 to 11 cycles and used a J-beta primer mix along with a sample-barcoded 5' primer. TCRdb itself trimmed the public reads at Q25 with fastp, ran MiXCR and retained productive beta chains. Entries that share a CDR3 protein sequence are merged under the most common genes and DNA. The sample yields 850,000 to 950,000 distinct CDR3 sequences; under 30% were counted once. Of the sample, roughly 17% is held by the ten largest clones. Sample: blood. The receptors shown here come from a woman aged 80 or older in good health.

V and J are TRBV5-1 and TRBJ1-1, with 8 nucleotides matching TRBD1. The trim removed 4 bases at V and 6 bases at J, leaving 5 bases unmatched. The CDR3 consists of 13 residues. Germline V CDR1 and CDR2: SGHRS, YFSETQ. CDR3 loop: CASSTGGFAEAFF. The CDR3 DNA is TGCGCCAGCAGCACAGGGGGGTTCGCTGAAGCTTTCTTT.

This chain joins TRBV2 and TRBJ1-1; D gene unclear. The V end lost 10 bases, the J end lost 0 bases, and 9 bases lay between the germline ends. The CDR3 runs to 12 residues. Germline V gene sequence: CDR1 SNHLY, CDR2 FYNNEI. The chain's CDR3 is CANNLLNTEAFF. For the CDR3, the DNA is TGTGCCAACAACCTGCTGAACACTGAAGCTTTCTTT.

This clonotype was counted a few times. The V and J genes are TRBV27 and TRBJ2-7; 9 bases map to TRBD1. The CDR3 sequence is 15 residues long. The junction had 9 bases not matched to a gene; V was cut back by 7 bases and J by 2 bases. Germline lookup yields CDR1 MNHEY and CDR2 SMNVEV (reference sequence). The CDR3 here is CASTQRTGDAYEQYF. The CDR3, as DNA: TGTGCCAGCACCCAAAGGACAGGGGATGCCTACGAGCAGTACTTC.

This chain joins TRBV19 and TRBJ1-2; the D is unclear. The CDR3 is 13 residues long. CDR1 LNHDA and CDR2 SQIVND come from the germline V gene (reference sequence). V was shortened by 9 bases and J by 4 bases, with 15 bases between the two germline ends. CDR3 DNA: TGTGCCAGCTGGGAGGGAACCACCTATGGCTACACCTTC. It translates to CASWEGTTYGYTF. Filled out from reference TRBV19 and TRBJ1-2, the complete variable domain reads DGGITQSPKYLFRKEGQNVTLSCEQNLNHDAMYWYRQDPGQGLRLIYYSQIVNDFQKGDIAEGYSVSREKKESFPLTVTSAQKNPTAFYLCASWEGTTYGYTFGSGTRLTVV.

This clonotype was seen ten or more times. V usage is TRBV4-1 and J usage is TRBJ2-7; 8 bases agree with TRBD1. The junction had 8 bases not matched to a gene; V was cut back by 4 bases and J by 3 bases. CDR1 is MGHRA and CDR2 is YSYEKL in the germline V gene. This CDR3 region has 15 residues. Written as DNA, the CDR3 is TGCGCCAGCAGCCCACTGACAGGGGTTCGCTACGAGCAGTACTTC. It codes for CASSPLTGVRYEQYF.

This clonotype was counted at least ten times. The chain uses TRBV7-2 and TRBJ2-1, with D possibly being TRBD1 (5 bases). Germline lookup yields CDR1 SGHTA and CDR2 FQGNSA. The length of the CDR3 is 14 residues. Deletions cut 2 bases from V and 7 bases from J, with 12 bases between. CDR3 protein: CASSLSRVINEQFF. CDR3 in DNA: TGTGCCAGCAGCTTAAGCAGGGTAATTAATGAGCAGTTCTTC.

The sample holds a few counts of this clonotype. The chain links TRBV7-9 to TRBJ2-2; TRBD1 matches at 7 bases. V lost 6 bases and J lost 4; bases outside the gene matches: 8. Per the germline V gene, CDR1 is SEHNR and CDR2 is FQNEAQ (reference sequence). This CDR3 region has 15 residues. The CDR3 region is CASRRDSGVTGELFF. The DNA of the CDR3 is TGTGCCAGCAGACGGGACAGTGGGGTCACCGGGGAGCTGTTTTTT.

This clonotype was detected only a few times. This chain connects TRBV7-2 to TRBJ2-1; the match to TRBD2 covers 10 bases. The germline V gene encodes CDR1 SGHTA and CDR2 FQGNSA. The V gene end was trimmed by 7 bases and the J gene end by 10 bases; junction bases not matched to a gene: 1. CDR3 length: 11 amino acids. The chain's CDR3 is CASTSGGEQFF. The DNA of the CDR3 is TGTGCCAGCACTAGCGGGGGAGAGCAGTTCTTC.

This clonotype has just a few counts. The V call is TRBV6-2 or TRBV6-3, the J call TRBJ1-5; the match to TRBD1 covers 8 bases. The trim removed 6 bases at V and 7 bases at J, leaving 8 bases unmatched. This CDR3 spans 14 amino acids. Germline CDR1 is MNHEY and CDR2 is SVGEGT. This CDR3 reads CASRSQGAGQPQHF. The CDR3 DNA reads TGTGCCAGCAGATCGCAGGGGGCAGGCCAGCCCCAGCATTTT.

In its sample, this clonotype was seen a few times. A much larger clone sits a single nucleotide away, making a read error possible. The CDR3 region is CAGSSGRLLQFF. The CDR3 coding sequence is TGTGCCGGCAGCTCGGGACGGCTTTTGCAGTTCTTC. The rearrangement joins TRBV7-2 to TRBJ2-1; D might be TRBD1 or TRBD2, each matching 5 bases. Germline V lookup: CDR1 SGHTA, CDR2 FQGNSA. The CDR3 sequence is 12 residues long.

This clonotype was counted ten times or more. The chain joins TRBV7-6 to TRBJ2-1, with D possibly matching TRBD1 (6 bases). Per the germline V gene, CDR1 is SGHVS and CDR2 is FNYEAQ. The CDR3 length is 13 residues. V was clipped by 4 bases and J by 8 bases, with 12 bases between them. CDR3 residues: CASSSQGGYEQFF. The CDR3 DNA follows: TGTGCCAGCAGCTCCCAAGGGGGATATGAGCAGTTCTTC.

V gene TRBV4-3 combines with J gene TRBJ2-5; D gene ambiguous. The ends were cut back, 4 bases at V and 3 bases at J, with 18 bases in the middle. Germline V gene lookup returns CDR1 LGHNA and CDR2 YSLEER. The CDR3 sequence is 16 residues long. The CDR3 reads CASSRFLTRKEETQYF. The CDR3 DNA is TGCGCCAGCAGCCGGTTCTTAACCAGGAAGGAAGAGACCCAGTACTTC.

The table lists this clonotype with a few counts. The chain couples TRBV7-2 to TRBJ1-4; possible D gene TRBD1, 5 bases. The V gene's germline CDR1 is SGHTA and CDR2 FQGNSA. The CDR3 has 15 amino acids. V was trimmed by 1 base and J by 7 bases, leaving 13 bases between them. The CDR3 DNA reads TGTGCCAGCAGCTTAGGGGGGAAACGGGGTGAAAAACTGTTTTTT. This translates into CASSLGGKRGEKLFF.

The table lists this clonotype with many counts. The gene calls are TRBV20-1 and TRBJ2-3; 8 bases are a match to TRBD1. This CDR3 has 14 amino acids. Germline trimming cut 4 bases from V and 2 bases from J; bases unmatched to any gene: 5. Germline assignment: CDR1 DFQATT and CDR2 SNEGSKA (reference sequence). Written as DNA, the CDR3 is TGCAGTGCTAACTTCAGGGGGCACACAGATACGCAGTATTTT. Amino acids: CSANFRGHTDTQYF.

This clonotype was seen ten or more times. This rearrangement joins TRBV20-1 to TRBJ2-1; 16 bases fit TRBD2. Germline lookup yields CDR1 DFQATT and CDR2 SNEGSKA (reference sequence). Trimming removed 4 bases from V and 1 base from J; junction bases left unmatched: 10. The CDR3 length is 19 residues. The CDR3 DNA reads as TGCAGTGCTATGACTCCGGGACTAGCGGGGGGGAGGTCCTACAATGAGCAGTTCTTC. Translated: CSAMTPGLAGGRSYNEQFF.

The table lists this clonotype with many counts. This may come from a read error, since a much larger clone is one base off. The chain recombines TRBV6-5 with TRBJ1-2; 7 bases are shared with TRBD1. Losses at the gene ends were 6 bases for V and 7 bases for J; bases not matched to a gene: 8. CDR1 and CDR2 from the germline V gene are MNHEY and SVGAGI. The CDR3 loop spans 13 amino acids. In DNA, the CDR3 is TGTGCCAGCAGGTACGACAGGGCGGTTGGCTACACCTTC. This sequence encodes CASRYDRAVGYTF.

This clonotype was seen more than once but under ten times. This sequence may be a read error, since a much larger clone differs from it by one base. The genes are TRBV29-1 and TRBJ2-5, with a possible D match to TRBD1 (5 bases). Germline CDR1 reads SQVTM; CDR2 reads ANQGSEA. Deletions cut 0 bases from V and 11 bases from J, with 16 bases between. This CDR3 is 13 amino acids long. The CDR3 loop reads CSVEDFRGNEQYF. The CDR3 DNA reads TGCAGCGTTGAAGATTTTAGGGGCAATGAGCAGTACTTC.

This chain's CDR3 is CASSVFELDEQFF. The CDR3 region has the DNA TGTGCCAGCAGCGTATTTGAGTTGGATGAGCAGTTCTTC. The genes are TRBV9 and TRBJ2-1; no firm D call. This CDR3 region has 13 residues. Germline V gene lookup returns CDR1 SGDLS and CDR2 YYNGEE. V was shortened by 1 base and J by 8 bases, with 10 bases between the two germline ends.

This clonotype was counted many times. The chain links TRBV7-2 to TRBJ2-4; no clear D gene. CDR3 length equals 13 residues. Germline CDR1 is SGHTA and CDR2 is FQGNSA. With 6 bases removed from V and 6 bases from J, the gap between germline ends came to 12 bases. The CDR3 here is CASRPNLGNIQYF. The CDR3 DNA reads as TGTGCCAGCAGGCCAAACTTGGGAAACATTCAGTACTTC.

This clonotype has at least ten counts. This chain links TRBV7-9 with TRBJ2-1; TRBD2 might be the D (5 bases). The germline V gene encodes CDR1 SEHNR and CDR2 FQNEAQ (reference sequence). This CDR3 has 13 residues. The V gene lost 5 bases and the J gene lost 10 bases, with 15 bases spanning the gap. In DNA, the CDR3 is TGTGCCAGCAGCGGCAACCAACGGGGAGAGCAGTTCTTC. This sequence encodes CASSGNQRGEQFF.

The chain has TRBV29-1 and TRBJ2-5; D uncertain. V was shortened by 7 bases and J by 7 bases, with 13 bases between the two germline ends. The CDR3 loop spans 11 amino acids. From germline, CDR1 is SQVTM and CDR2 ANQGSEA. CDR3 amino acids: CSAERAVTQYF. CDR3 coding DNA: TGCAGCGCGGAACGAGCTGTGACCCAGTACTTC.

This chain uses TRBV19 with TRBJ2-4, with D possibly called TRBD1 or TRBD2 (5 bases each). The length of the CDR3 is 17 residues. CDR1 and CDR2 (germline): LNHDA, SQIVND (reference sequence). Between the trimmed V and J ends, which lost 2 bases and 0 bases, there was a span of 14 bases. The CDR3 nucleotides are TGTGCCAGTAGTATATTAGGGACCTTCTCAGCCAAAAACATTCAGTACTTC. This codes for CASSILGTFSAKNIQYF. The complete variable domain, with remaining parts taken from reference TRBV19 and TRBJ2-4, reads DGGITQSPKYLFRKEGQNVTLSCEQNLNHDAMYWYRQDPGQGLRLIYYSQIVNDFQKGDIAEGYSVSREKKESFPLTVTSAQKNPTAFYLCASSILGTFSAKNIQYFGAGTRLSVL.

This clonotype has more than one count but fewer than ten. CDR3 bases: TGTGCCAGCAGTCCCCCCTCCTCAGGGGCAGGACAGTCACCCCTCCACTTT. It encodes CASSPPSSGAGQSPLHF. The chain is built from TRBV6-1 and TRBJ1-6, with D possibly being TRBD1 (6 bases). Trimming pared 5 bases from V and 10 bases from J, leaving 24 bases between. This CDR3 is built from 17 residues. Looked up from germline, CDR1 is MNHNS and CDR2 is SASEGT.

This clonotype was counted at least ten times. The CDR3 region has the DNA TGTGCCAGCAGGTGGGGGACAAACTACGAGCAGTACTTC. Protein product: CASRWGTNYEQYF. The rearrangement joins TRBV28 to TRBJ2-7; weak D call: TRBD1 (6 bases). Germline CDR1 MDHEN, CDR2 SYDVKM. V was trimmed by 6 bases and J by 3 bases, leaving 12 bases between them. The CDR3 is 13 residues long.

At least ten counts were recorded for this clonotype. The chain couples TRBV5-5 to TRBJ2-1; maybe TRBD2 (5 bases). There are 16 residues in the CDR3. The ends were cut back, 1 base at V and 3 bases at J, with 14 bases in the middle. Germline CDR1 reads SGHKS; CDR2 reads YYEKEE (reference sequence). CDR3 sequence: CASSLRGEGGYNEQFF. The CDR3 region has the DNA TGTGCCAGCAGCTTGCGGGGTGAAGGTGGCTACAATGAGCAGTTCTTC. The full variable domain, in which reference TRBV5-5 and TRBJ2-1 provide the parts outside the CDR3, is DAGVTQSPTHLIKTRGQQVTLRCSPISGHKSVSWYQQVLGQGPQFIFQYYEKEERGRGNFPDRFSARQFPNYSSELNVNALLLGDSALYLCASSLRGEGGYNEQFFGPGTRLTVL.

This clonotype was picked up many times. This sequence joins TRBV20-1 and TRBJ1-5; D call uncertain. The CDR3 covers 12 residues. CDR1 and CDR2 from the germline V gene are DFQATT and SNEGSKA (reference sequence). The germline V and J ends were trimmed by 3 bases and 7 bases, with 10 bases remaining between them. Here the CDR3 reads CSARRVAQPQHF. Written as DNA, the CDR3 is TGCAGTGCTAGGAGAGTTGCGCAGCCCCAGCATTTT.

The rearrangement uses TRBV28 and TRBJ2-6; weak D call: TRBD1 (6 bases). The germline CDR1 and CDR2 sequences are MDHEN and SYDVKM. Trimming removed 5 bases from V and 4 bases from J, with 9 bases in between. The CDR3 is made up of 14 amino acids. The CDR3, as DNA: TGTGCCAGCAGTACAGGGTGGGGGGCCAACGTCCTGACTTTC. Its protein is CASSTGWGANVLTF.

Ten or more counts support this clonotype. The rearrangement links TRBV7-6 to TRBJ2-5, with 13 bases that match TRBD2. The germline gives CDR1 SGHVS, CDR2 FNYEAQ. V was clipped by 0 bases and J by 1 base; unmatched bases: 5. CDR3 length equals 18 residues. CDR3 residues: CASSLARTSGGIQETQYF. Here the CDR3 DNA reads TGTGCCAGCAGCTTAGCGAGGACTAGCGGGGGCATCCAAGAGACCCAGTACTTC.

The sample holds a few counts of this clonotype. One base away lies a much larger clone, so this may be a sequencing read error. The rearrangement links TRBV20-1 to TRBJ2-1; 7 bases line up with TRBD2. This CDR3 is 13 amino acids long. Per the germline V gene, CDR1 is DFQATT and CDR2 is SNEGSKA (reference sequence). V trimming: 3 bases; J trimming: 8 bases; junction bases outside the gene matches: 7. The CDR3 region is CSASVHAGDEQFF. The CDR3 coding sequence is TGCAGTGCTAGTGTCCACGCGGGAGATGAGCAGTTCTTC.

J is TRBJ1-1 and V is TRBV20-1, with D unclear. Looked up from germline, CDR1 is DFQATT and CDR2 is SNEGSKA (reference sequence). The CDR3 is 12 amino acids. Trimming left V 6 bases short and J 1 base short, with 9 bases between. The CDR3 loop is CSARSPNTEAFF. In DNA form, the CDR3 reads TGCAGTGCCCGGAGCCCGAACACTGAAGCTTTCTTT.

This clonotype was seen at least ten times. This chain's CDR3 is CAIRDQPTDTQYF. The DNA of the CDR3 is TGTGCCATCCGGGACCAACCCACAGATACGCAGTATTTT. The rearrangement links TRBV10-3 to TRBJ2-3; D possibly uses TRBD1 or TRBD2 (5 bases each). Germline V gene data show CDR1 as ENHRY and CDR2 as SYGVKD. This CDR3 is built from 13 residues. With 8 bases removed from V and 2 bases from J, the gap between germline ends came to 11 bases.